Shown below are 22 T cell receptor beta chains from a single sample sequenced in a study of blood T cell repertoires in COVID-19. Clones were read by immunoSEQ multiplex PCR, and TCRdb kept only the in-frame ones, dropping some. The sample yields 150,000 to 200,000 clones, 70% to 85% seen once. Sequenced material: PBMCs or T cells enriched from blood (not recorded which). The receptor source for this set is a woman between 55 and 75 years old with acute COVID-19.

The V gene is TRBV29-1, the J gene TRBJ2-7; D is unresolved. The CDR3 loop spans 13 amino acids. The ends were cut back, 6 bases at V and 5 bases at J, with 17 bases in the middle. Germline assignment: CDR1 SQVTM and CDR2 ANQGSEA. This CDR3 is CSVSQRLEDEQYV. Here the CDR3 DNA reads TGCAGCGTCTCCCAACGCCTTGAGGACGAGCAGTACGTC.

The chain combines TRBV24-1 with TRBJ2-1; 7 nucleotides match TRBD1. The CDR3 loop spans 13 amino acids. Looked up from germline, CDR1 is KGHDR and CDR2 is SFDVKD. V was pared by 9 bases and J by 11 bases, with 12 bases of the junction left unmatched. The CDR3 region is CATQRGGDHQQFF. The DNA for the CDR3 is TGTGCCACCCAAAGAGGGGGCGATCATCAGCAGTTCTTC.

This chain links TRBV18 with TRBJ2-2, with 10 bases fitting TRBD1. CDR1 and CDR2 from the germline V gene are KGHSH and LQKENI. Trimming at V came to 8 bases and at J to 4 bases, leaving 10 bases not matched to a gene. The CDR3 runs to 16 residues. The CDR3 is CASRATGGMITGELFF. CDR3 bases: TGTGCCAGCCGAGCGACAGGGGGCATGATCACCGGGGAGCTGTTTTTT.

The chain has TRBV5-4 and TRBJ1-2; D is perhaps TRBD1 (6 bases). Germline values: CDR1 SGHNT, CDR2 YYREEE (reference sequence). The CDR3 is 15 amino acids. The V gene lost 1 base and the J gene lost 0 bases, with 10 bases spanning the gap. CDR3 residues: CASSLPQGANYGYTF. The CDR3 DNA sequence: TGTGCCAGCAGCTTGCCACAGGGAGCTAACTATGGCTACACCTTC. Full variable domain (rest looked up from reference TRBV5-4 and TRBJ1-2): ETGVTQSPTHLIKTRGQQVTLRCSSQSGHNTVSWYQQALGQGPQFIFQYYREEENGRGNFPPRFSGLQFPNYSSELNVNALELDDSALYLCASSLPQGANYGYTFGSGTRLTVV.

The chain recombines TRBV10-3 with TRBJ1-1, with D possibly being TRBD1 (6 bases). Germline V gene lookup returns CDR1 ENHRY and CDR2 SYGVKD. There are 14 residues in the CDR3. The ends were cut back, 6 bases at V and 5 bases at J, with 16 bases in the middle. The CDR3, as DNA: TGTGCCATCAGACCACAGGGAATTGGGACTGAAGCTTTCTTT. Its protein is CAIRPQGIGTEAFF.

DNA of the CDR3: TGTGCCAGCAGCGTAGGGGAAGTGGGAGAACGGTACGAGCAGTACTTC. Protein product: CASSVGEVGERYEQYF. This chain joins TRBV9 and TRBJ2-7; possibly TRBD2 for D (5 bases). V lost 0 bases and J lost 4, with 17 bases in between. CDR1 is SGDLS and CDR2 is YYNGEE in the germline V gene. This CDR3 region has 16 residues.

The rearrangement links TRBV6-1 to TRBJ2-7, with 11 bases lining up with TRBD1. The CDR3 spans 17 residues. The germline CDR1 and CDR2 sequences are MNHNS and SASEGT. V shed 0 bases, J shed 6 bases, and the junction held 10 bases outside the gene matches. This CDR3 reads CASSEAQFRTGGSEQYV. In DNA form, the CDR3 reads TGTGCCAGCAGTGAAGCGCAGTTCCGGACAGGGGGCTCCGAGCAGTACGTC.

The DNA for the CDR3 is TGCGCCAGCAGCTTTACCCTTCTACTAGCGGGAGAGACCTACGAGCAGTACTTC. Protein: CASSFTLLLAGETYEQYF. V and J are TRBV5-1 and TRBJ2-7; 11 bases agree with TRBD2. With 2 bases clipped from V and 2 bases from J, the junction kept 12 bases outside the gene matches. The CDR3 sequence is 18 residues long. Germline-derived CDR1 and CDR2 are SGHRS and YFSETQ.

This clone was picked up a small number of times. The chain couples TRBV29-1 to TRBJ1-1, with D perhaps TRBD1 (6 bases). CDR3 size: 15 residues. Per the germline V gene, CDR1 is SQVTM and CDR2 is ANQGSEA. The V end was cut by 0 bases, the J end by 1 base, with 12 bases between. This CDR3 reads CSVEDQGGENTEAFF. Written as DNA, the CDR3 is TGCAGCGTTGAAGATCAAGGGGGGGAGAACACTGAAGCTTTCTTT.

This chain connects TRBV9 to TRBJ2-4; D unresolved. Trimming took 2 bases from V and 0 from J, leaving 9 bases between them. The CDR3 spans 15 residues. Germline loops: CDR1 SGDLS, CDR2 YYNGEE. This chain's CDR3 is CASSVGPAAKNIQYF. Here the CDR3 DNA reads TGTGCCAGCAGCGTGGGCCCGGCAGCCAAAAACATTCAGTACTTC.

The chain's CDR3 is CASSSLTGTLDQGYTF. Written as DNA, the CDR3 is TGTGCCAGCAGCTCCTTAACAGGGACCCTGGACCAGGGCTACACCTTC. This chain connects TRBV11-2 to TRBJ1-2, with D possibly being TRBD1 (6 bases). This CDR3 region has 16 residues. V gave up 4 bases and J gave up 8 bases, with 23 bases separating them. The germline gives CDR1 SGHAT, CDR2 FQNNGV. Complete variable domain (other parts from reference TRBV11-2 and TRBJ1-2): EAGVAQSPRYKIIEKRQSVAFWCNPISGHATLYWYQQILGQGPKLLIQFQNNGVVDDSQLPKDRFSAERLKGVDSTLKIQPAKLEDSAVYLCASSSLTGTLDQGYTFGSGTRLTVV.

This clone was observed a single time. The chain uses TRBV6-2 or TRBV6-3 and TRBJ2-3; 9 positions match TRBD2. Germline V CDR1 and CDR2: MNHEY, SVGEGT. CDR3 size: 18 residues. V shed 2 bases, J shed 4 bases, and the junction held 13 bases outside the gene matches. The CDR3 DNA follows: TGTGCCAGCAGTTACAGGTTCCTGGCGGGGGGGAAGGCAGATACGCAGTATTTT. It translates to CASSYRFLAGGKADTQYF.

The gene calls are TRBV4-1 and TRBJ2-3; 7 nucleotides align to TRBD2. V gave up 1 base and J gave up 4 bases; unmatched junction bases: 8. Germline V gene sequence: CDR1 MGHRA, CDR2 YSYEKL. The length of the CDR3 is 16 residues. The CDR3 sequence is CASSQGGGFRSDTQYF. The CDR3 coding sequence is TGCGCCAGCAGCCAAGGGGGGGGGTTCCGCTCAGATACGCAGTATTTT.

The chain combines TRBV25-1 with TRBJ2-7; D remains unclear. The germline V gene has CDR1 MGHDK and CDR2 SYGVNS. The germline V and J ends were trimmed by 1 base and 6 bases, with 7 bases remaining between them. This CDR3 contains 12 residues. In DNA form, the CDR3 reads TGTGCCAGCAGTGAATCCCCCCTCGAGCAGTACGTC. It specifies CASSESPLEQYV.

The V call is TRBV4-2, the J call TRBJ2-7, with 8 bases lining up with TRBD2. The CDR3 spans 16 residues. Germline-derived CDR1 and CDR2 are LGHNA and YNFKEQ. V dropped 1 base and J dropped 7; count of bases not matched to a gene: 12. CDR3 residues: CASSQGIGRALNEQYF. DNA of the CDR3: TGTGCCAGCAGCCAAGGCATCGGGAGGGCCCTTAATGAGCAGTACTTC.

The V and J genes are TRBV12-3 or TRBV12-4 and TRBJ1-1; D unresolved. The CDR3 covers 10 residues. The V end lost 8 bases, the J end lost 7 bases, and 8 bases lay between the germline ends. The CDR3 here is CASRSREAFF. In DNA, the CDR3 is TGTGCCAGCCGGAGTCGTGAAGCTTTCTTT.

The V call is TRBV6-4, the J call TRBJ1-1; TRBD1 agrees at 7 bases. Germline V gene lookup returns CDR1 MRHNA and CDR2 SNTAGT. CDR3 length: 15 amino acids. J was trimmed by 4 bases and V by 7 bases; bases with no gene match: 12. The CDR3 region has the DNA TGTGCCAGCACCAAATGGACAGGTCTTTTCACTGAAGCTTTCTTT. Residues: CASTKWTGLFTEAFF.

The chain couples TRBV9 to TRBJ1-4, with D possibly TRBD1 on 5 matching bases. This CDR3 spans 14 amino acids. Trimming took 2 bases from V and 10 from J, leaving 15 bases between them. Germline CDR1 and CDR2: SGDLS and YYNGEE. CDR3 sequence (DNA): TGTGCCAGCAGCGTTGATCCAGGGAATAGAAAACTGTTTTTT. It specifies CASSVDPGNRKLFF.

This clone was observed a handful of times. The chain joins TRBV27 to TRBJ2-1; 7 bases align to TRBD2. Germline CDR1 and CDR2: MNHEY and SMNVEV (reference sequence). The CDR3 has 19 amino acids. V lost 2 bases and J lost 4; bases outside the gene matches: 17. CDR3 nucleotides: TGTGCCAGCAGTTTACTGGGGCTAGCGGACCCAGAGAAATACAATGAGCAGTTCTTC. It encodes CASSLLGLADPEKYNEQFF.

The chain recombines TRBV28 with TRBJ2-1, with 8 nucleotides matching TRBD2. The CDR3 is 15 amino acids. The germline CDR1 and CDR2 sequences are MDHEN and SYDVKM. The V and J ends lost 2 bases and 2 bases, in that order; junction bases with no gene match: 2. CDR3: CASSLVRGAYNEQFF. The CDR3, as DNA: TGTGCCAGCAGTTTAGTGCGGGGGGCCTACAATGAGCAGTTCTTC.

In its sample, this clone was seen once. The CDR3 is CASSIVGGGLNIQYF. The DNA for the CDR3 is TGTGCCAGTAGTATAGTAGGAGGCGGCCTAAACATTCAGTACTTC. The genes are TRBV19 and TRBJ2-4, with D possibly TRBD2 on 5 matching bases. In germline, CDR1 is LNHDA, CDR2 SQIVND (reference sequence). V was trimmed by 1 base and J by 6 bases, leaving 13 bases between them. The CDR3 contains 15 residues.

The chain carries TRBV27 and TRBJ2-3, with D perhaps TRBD1 (6 bases). The CDR3 length is 13 residues. Deletions cut 8 bases from V and 2 bases from J, with 11 bases between. Germline values: CDR1 MNHEY, CDR2 SMNVEV (reference sequence). In DNA, the CDR3 is TGTGCCAGCGCTGGACAGAACACAGATACGCAGTATTTT. The encoded protein is CASAGQNTDTQYF.